These T cell receptor beta chains were read from a single sample in a study of blood T cell repertoires in COVID-19. Clones were sequenced by immunoSEQ multiplex PCR, and TCRdb holds only the in-frame ones, with some missing. Here the sample spans over 50,000 clones, 70% to 85% being singletons. Source material: peripheral blood. These receptors were obtained from a human donor in a cohort sampled during active COVID-19. The conserved cysteine and the conserved F or W are not part of the CDR3 here. Rows may omit the clone size; those that give it use once, few, many or a size class.

cdr3_length	v_call	j_call	clone_size	cdr3_aa
14	TRBV2	TRBJ1-4	few	ASRQPWGPRWEKLF
12	TRBV11-2	TRBJ2-5	.	ASSSDRRQETQY
12	TRBV5-8	TRBJ1-6	.	ASSLKESNSPLH
12	TRBV6-4	TRBJ2-2	.	ASSDSLETGELF
15	TRBV3-1/TRBV3-2	TRBJ2-1	.	ASSQELAGLSYNEQF
10	TRBV28	TRBJ1-2	.	ASSQHPRGYT
9	TRBV29-1	TRBJ2-1	.	SVTGGYEQF
16	TRBV5-1	TRBJ2-2	.	ASSRGGSQAELTGELF
13	TRBV27	TRBJ1-2	.	ASSLRGDRPYGYT
13	TRBV6-5	TRBJ1-5	.	ASETGDSANQPQH
7	TRBV24-1	TRBJ1-6	few	ATRGTLH
13	TRBV24-1	TRBJ2-5	.	ATSDFVATGETQY
13	TRBV27	TRBJ2-5	.	ASSSRGDPGETQY
12	TRBV7-2	TRBJ2-5	.	ASSSTYPQETQY
13	TRBV6-5	TRBJ2-5	few	ASSLAGGGQETQY
16	TRBV4-3	TRBJ2-3	.	ASSQSSASGFVTDTQY
10	TRBV18	TRBJ2-7	.	ASSPRGGEQY
13	TRBV9	TRBJ2-5	few	ASSLWTSPEETQY
12	TRBV10-2	TRBJ1-5	.	ASSADSSNQPQH
15	TRBV5-8	TRBJ2-5	.	ARSANLAGGFQETQY
14	TRBV19	TRBJ1-5	few	ASSKWSLSSNQPQH
11	TRBV7-3	TRBJ2-3	.	ASSPGSGDTQY
10	TRBV11-3	TRBJ2-1	.	ASSTGANEQF
12	TRBV7-2	TRBJ2-7	.	ASSLQTSSYEQY
13	TRBV3-1/TRBV3-2	TRBJ2-7	.	ASSVGTRVTYEQY
16	TRBV28	TRBJ1-4	.	ASGPRGQGGGTNEKLF
11	TRBV18	TRBJ2-3	once	ASSLGQGDTQY
13	TRBV6-5	TRBJ2-1	.	ASSYTKLALNEQF
11	TRBV3-1/TRBV3-2	TRBJ1-2	.	ASSPGQGRGYT
9	TRBV2	TRBJ2-1	.	ASMGRNEQF
15	TRBV7-2	TRBJ2-7	.	ASSFFLAGGPPYEQY
11	TRBV28	TRBJ1-5	.	ASSTGTVQPQH
16	TRBV7-9	TRBJ1-3	once	ASSSNLGGASSGNTIY
13	TRBV9	TRBJ2-7	once	ASSVAGGAHYEQY
10	TRBV29-1	TRBJ2-7	.	SVLRDSYEQY
13	TRBV28	TRBJ2-7	.	ASSAWTGSSYEQY
14	TRBV14	TRBJ2-6	.	ASSPLTGAGANVLT
12	TRBV27	TRBJ2-7	once	ASSLQAGPYEQY
14	TRBV11-1	TRBJ2-7	.	ASSLEEAGTSYEQY
12	TRBV10-1	TRBJ2-3	.	ASSMTGMADTQY
13	TRBV11-2	TRBJ2-2	.	ASRITGGHTGELF
15	TRBV18	TRBJ1-2	.	ASSPPGTAQVNYGYT
16	TRBV5-1	TRBJ2-3	.	ASSFGLAGAGPTDTQY
14	TRBV6-2/TRBV6-3	TRBJ2-1	many	ASSYGAGGNYNEQF
13	TRBV5-1	TRBJ2-2	.	ASSSLQGATGELF
19	TRBV4-2	TRBJ2-3	many	ASSQTFGGGAGGTSTDTQY
13	TRBV2	TRBJ2-7	.	ASSVRDRDGYEQY
13	TRBV9	TRBJ2-3	.	ASSVDGRPTDTQY
15	TRBV5-1	TRBJ2-7	.	ASSVGTSGGLPREQY
13	TRBV27	TRBJ2-2	.	ASRSGLWAGRELF
12	TRBV9	TRBJ1-1	.	ASSVLQENTEAF
14	TRBV4-3	TRBJ1-5	.	ASSHDRGRGRQPQH
13	TRBV7-2	TRBJ1-5	.	ASSEGGYSNQPQH
11	TRBV2	TRBJ2-7	.	ASSEVVGGEQY